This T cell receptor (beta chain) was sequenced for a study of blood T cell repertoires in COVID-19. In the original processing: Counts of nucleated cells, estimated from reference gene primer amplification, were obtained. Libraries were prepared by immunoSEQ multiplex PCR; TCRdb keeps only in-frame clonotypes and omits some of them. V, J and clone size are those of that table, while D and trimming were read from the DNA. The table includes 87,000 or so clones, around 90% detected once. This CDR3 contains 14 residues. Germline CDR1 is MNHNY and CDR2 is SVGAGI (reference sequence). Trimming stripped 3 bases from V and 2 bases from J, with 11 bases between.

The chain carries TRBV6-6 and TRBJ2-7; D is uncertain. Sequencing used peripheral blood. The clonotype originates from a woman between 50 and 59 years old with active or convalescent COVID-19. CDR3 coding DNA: TGTGCCAGCAGTTATCTACAGACCACCTACGAGCAGTACTTC. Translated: CASSYLQTTYEQYF.